This T cell receptor beta chain was observed in a study of blood T cells in healthy people across ages. V lost 6 bases and J lost 4; bases outside the gene matches: 14. The CDR3 runs to 17 residues. The germline V gene has CDR1 SEHNR and CDR2 FQNEAQ (reference sequence). The use of a sample-barcoded 5' primer and a J-beta primer mix characterized a second PCR of about 7 to 12 cycles. TCRdb re-analysed the 5' RACE reads in MiXCR, keeping a single row per CDR3 protein. The sample lists more than 1,000,000 distinct CDR3 sequences, roughly 24% seen once, with 0.75% in the top ten. These data were also reused for a study on T cells of mothers and their children.

This TCR derives from a girl aged 2-9 years in good health. The sequenced material came from blood. The chain links TRBV7-9 to TRBJ2-1, with TRBD2 matching 8 bases. CDR3 amino acids: CASSLPWGGRSYNEQFF. CDR3 coding DNA: TGTGCCAGCAGTCTACCCTGGGGCGGGAGGTCTTACAATGAGCAGTTCTTC. The full variable domain, rest sourced from reference TRBV7-9 and TRBJ2-1, is DTGVSQNPRHKITKRGQNVTFRCDPISEHNRLYWYRQTLGQGPEFLTYFQNEAQLEKSRLLSDRFSAERPKGSFSTLEIQRTEQGDSAMYLCASSLPWGGRSYNEQFFGPGTRLTVL.